This TCR beta chain was identified in a study of CD8 T cells in ankylosing spondylitis. General observations from the study: Ankylosing spondylitis blood appeared to carry a characteristic TCR beta motif of roughly eight highly homologous variants. The study looked at matched synovial fluid samples from ankylosing spondylitis patients. Disease-linked clones were reported to be significantly enriched there.

Researchers built TCR beta libraries using quantitative 5'-RACE with molecular barcodes. In TCRdb, the 5' RACE reads were re-called with MiXCR into one record per CDR3 protein. The table includes some 200,000 distinct CDR3 sequences, over 10% detected once. The CDR3 spans 13 residues. The ends were cut back, 2 bases at V and 6 bases at J, with 12 bases in the middle. Germline values: CDR1 DFQATT, CDR2 SNEGSKA (reference sequence). There are many counts of this clonotype. Its specificity is not known. The specimen sequenced was blood, either unsorted or a sorted T cell fraction (not recorded which). The chain employs TRBV20-1 and TRBJ2-3, with D tentatively TRBD2 (5 bases). This receptor was identified in a male donor with ankylosing spondylitis or in good health (not recorded which). The CDR3 sequence: CSARRIGDDTQYF. The CDR3 nucleotides are TGCAGTGCTAGAAGGATCGGGGATGATACGCAGTATTTT.